One and the same sample provided the 3 T cell receptor beta chains below, sequenced in a study of T cell repertoires in cytomegalovirus infection (dated by TCRdb to the late 2010s). The meaning of the sample's treatment or condition label: in vitro stimulation with specific CMV peptide epitopes to enrich CMV-specific T cells. These receptors' targets are unknown. Sequencing was performed on an Illumina HiSeq 1500. TCRdb reprocessing: public reads trimmed at Q25 with fastp, clones called with MiXCR, in-frame beta chains kept. Rows are unified per CDR3 protein, each entry keeping the most common DNA and genes. Within this sample are a few hundred thousand distinct CDR3 sequences, with around 20% of them counted one time only. 15% to 20% of the sample comes from the top ten. The sample was cultured PBMCs, taken from culture after CMV antigen stimulation. The source of these receptors is a human donor in good health (CMV status not recorded). Some clones in this sample may be carry-over from other donors' samples.

This clonotype has at least ten counts. V usage is TRBV7-2 and J usage is TRBJ2-5; TRBD2 might be the D (5 bases). The CDR3 is 13 amino acids. Trimming took off 3 bases at V and 9 bases at J, with 14 bases between the two ends. Germline loops: CDR1 SGHTA, CDR2 FQGNSA. The CDR3 loop is CASSFDPGSAQYF. The DNA for the CDR3 is TGTGCCAGCAGCTTCGATCCGGGGTCGGCCCAGTACTTC.

The chain employs TRBV4-3 and TRBJ1-1, with 9 nucleotides matching TRBD1. This CDR3 comprises 14 residues. CDR1 LGHNA and CDR2 YSLEER come from the germline V gene. V lost 1 base and J lost 7; bases outside the gene matches: 4. The CDR3 protein is CASSQAGTGREAFF. In DNA, the CDR3 is TGCGCCAGCAGCCAAGCCGGGACAGGGCGTGAAGCTTTCTTT.

The genes are TRBV10-3 and TRBJ2-1, with TRBD2 matching 7 bases. Trimming removed 3 bases from V and 8 bases from J; junction bases left unmatched: 13. Germline CDR1 is ENHRY and CDR2 is SYGVKD. The CDR3 totals 16 residues. CDR3 bases: TGTGCCATCAGTGATCAAGGTGCGGGAGTCACGGATGAGCAGTTCTTC. Residues: CAISDQGAGVTDEQFF.